Sequencing of this T cell receptor beta chain was carried out in a study of blood T cell repertoires in COVID-19. This CDR3 is 15 amino acids long. Germline CDR1 SGDLS, CDR2 YYNGEE. V lost 0 bases to trimming and J lost 1 base, with 9 bases between them. Concerning this clone itself: In the same sample, other DNA sequences code for this CDR3.

TCRdb's copy holds only in-frame clones and misses some; the assay was immunoSEQ multiplex PCR. Of about 300,000 clones detected, around 84% appear once; the ten largest clones hold about 4.2%. Sequences were obtained from PBMCs or T cells enriched from blood (not recorded which). The chain employs TRBV9 and TRBJ2-3; D is possibly TRBD2 (6 bases). This receptor was obtained from a man aged 25 to 45 who had recovered from COVID-19. CDR3 protein: CASSVASGGTDTQYF. In DNA, the CDR3 is TGTGCCAGCAGCGTAGCTTCGGGAGGCACAGATACGCAGTATTTT.